The sequence of this T cell receptor beta chain was determined in a study of blood T cell repertoires in COVID-19. The wider study: T cells, B-cell-depleted T cells, or PBMCs provided the cDNA or gDNA that served as material.

Generated by immunoSEQ multiplex PCR, the TCRdb table keeps only in-frame clones and is missing some. The sample yields about 270,000 clones, roughly nine tenths seen once. Germline-derived CDR1 and CDR2 are MNHEY and SMNVEV (reference sequence). CDR3 length equals 15 residues. The J segment lost 6 bases and the V segment lost 4 bases, leaving 8 bases of the junction unmatched. Sequences were obtained from peripheral blood. The chain couples TRBV27 to TRBJ1-4; TRBD1 agrees at 7 bases. This TCR came from a man aged 35-49 years with active or convalescent COVID-19. The CDR3 loop is CASSSLGTAYEKLFF. CDR3 coding DNA: TGTGCCAGCAGTTCTCTAGGGACAGCCTATGAAAAACTGTTTTTT.